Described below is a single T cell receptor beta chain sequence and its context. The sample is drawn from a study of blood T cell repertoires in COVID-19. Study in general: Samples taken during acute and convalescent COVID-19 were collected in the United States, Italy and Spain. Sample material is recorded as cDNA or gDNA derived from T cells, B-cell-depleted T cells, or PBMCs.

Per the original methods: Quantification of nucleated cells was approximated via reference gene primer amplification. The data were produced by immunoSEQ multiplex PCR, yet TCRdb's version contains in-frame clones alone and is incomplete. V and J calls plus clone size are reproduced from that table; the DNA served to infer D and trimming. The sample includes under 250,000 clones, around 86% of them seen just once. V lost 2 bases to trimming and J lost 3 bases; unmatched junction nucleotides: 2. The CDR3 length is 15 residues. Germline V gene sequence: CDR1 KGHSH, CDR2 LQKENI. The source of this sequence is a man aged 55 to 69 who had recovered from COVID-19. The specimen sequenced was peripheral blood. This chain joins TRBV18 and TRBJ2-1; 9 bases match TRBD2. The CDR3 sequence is CASSPGTSRYNEQFF. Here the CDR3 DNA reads TGTGCCAGCTCACCAGGGACTAGCCGCTACAATGAGCAGTTCTTC.